Detailed here is one T cell receptor (beta chain). Its target is not known. The protocol was immunoSEQ multiplex PCR, while the TCRdb copy is restricted to in-frame clones and leaves out a portion. The top ten clones hold 6.5% to 7.5% of a sample with roughly 180,000 clones, approximately 86% of them seen once. This record belongs to a study of cytomegalovirus exposure and HLA in healthy donors. Turning to the study itself: A later analysis reported the same platform for the 100 to 150 validation repertoires and the 500 to 750 first-cohort repertoires.

Findings and caveats of the study: Most TCR sequences were seen very rarely across donors, but some public TCRs occurred in many. In vitro checks showed that a few CMV-associated chains really do target CMV antigens. TCR beta chains numbering 164 were designated cytomegalovirus-associated.

Germline CDR1 reads MGHRA; CDR2 reads YSYEKL. Losses at the gene ends were 3 bases for V and 7 bases for J; bases not matched to a gene: 6. The CDR3 totals 15 residues. The V gene is TRBV4-1, the J gene TRBJ1-5; the match to TRBD1 covers 10 bases. Source material: PBMCs. This receptor was obtained from a young man in good health and CMV-seropositive. CDR3 protein: CASSHGGQGLQPQHF. The DNA for the CDR3 is TGCGCCAGCAGCCATGGGGGACAGGGGTTGCAGCCCCAGCATTTT.